The 5 T cell receptor beta chains presented below share a single source sample, sequenced in a study of blood T cell repertoires in COVID-19. Profiling relied on immunoSEQ multiplex PCR, and the TCRdb table lists in-frame clones only, not all of them. Of approximately 140,000 clones listed, 75% to 90% were seen once; the top ten hold roughly 4%. Sequencing was carried out using PBMCs or T cells enriched from blood (not recorded which). The receptors stem from a woman between 40 and 55 years old who had been exposed to COVID-19.

V is TRBV28 and J is TRBJ1-2; D not resolved. Looked up from germline, CDR1 is MDHEN and CDR2 is SYDVKM. CDR3 size: 13 residues. V dropped 6 bases and J dropped 3 bases, with 11 bases sitting between them. CDR3 loop: CASSQDSDYGYTF. In nucleotides, the CDR3 is TGTGCCAGCAGCCAGGATTCGGACTATGGCTACACCTTC.

The chain employs TRBV5-1 and TRBJ2-2; 8 bases are shared with TRBD2. Germline V gene sequence: CDR1 SGHRS, CDR2 YFSETQ. The CDR3 contains 15 residues. The junction had 7 bases not matched to a gene; V was cut back by 2 bases and J by 7 bases. The CDR3 reads CASSLVREEDGELFF. As DNA, the CDR3 is TGCGCCAGCAGCTTAGTGCGGGAGGAGGACGGGGAGCTGTTTTTT.

This clone was recorded only once. V usage is TRBV7-2 and J usage is TRBJ2-7, with 9 positions matching TRBD2. Germline V gene lookup returns CDR1 SGHTA and CDR2 FQGNSA. The J segment lost 4 bases and the V segment lost 5 bases, leaving 6 bases of the junction unmatched. CDR3 length: 14 residues. The CDR3 region has the DNA TGTGCCAGCAGCCTACATAGCGGGAGTTACGAGCAGTACTTC. It translates to CASSLHSGSYEQYF.

The rearrangement uses TRBV5-5 and TRBJ1-3; D perhaps matches TRBD1 (6 bases). The ends were cut back, 7 bases at V and 0 bases at J, with 11 bases in the middle. The V gene's germline CDR1 is SGHKS and CDR2 YYEKEE (reference sequence). The CDR3 spans 14 residues. CDR3 in amino acids: CASRDRSSGNTIYF. The CDR3 DNA reads TGTGCCAGCCGCGACAGGAGCTCTGGAAACACCATATATTTT.

The chain combines TRBV2 with TRBJ1-4; D is unclear. V was clipped by 10 bases and J by 4 bases, with 19 bases between them. The CDR3 has 15 residues. Looked up from germline, CDR1 is SNHLY and CDR2 is FYNNEI. The CDR3 DNA sequence: TGTGCCACCCTAAAGGGAGCAACGCGTAATGAAAAACTGTTTTTT. This gives the protein CATLKGATRNEKLFF.